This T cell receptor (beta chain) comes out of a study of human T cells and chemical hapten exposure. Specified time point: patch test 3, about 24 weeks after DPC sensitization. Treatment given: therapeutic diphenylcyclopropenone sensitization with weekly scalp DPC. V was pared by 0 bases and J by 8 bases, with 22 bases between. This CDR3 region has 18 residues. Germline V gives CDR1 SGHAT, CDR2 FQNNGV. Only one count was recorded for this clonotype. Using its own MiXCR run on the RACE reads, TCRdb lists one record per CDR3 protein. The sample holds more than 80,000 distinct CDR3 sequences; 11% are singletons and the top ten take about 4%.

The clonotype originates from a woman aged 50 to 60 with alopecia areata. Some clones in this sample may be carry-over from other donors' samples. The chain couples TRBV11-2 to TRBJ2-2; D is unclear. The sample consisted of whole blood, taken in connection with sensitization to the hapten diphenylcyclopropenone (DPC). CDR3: CASSLEMYRSAKLGELFF. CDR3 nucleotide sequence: TGTGCCAGCAGCTTAGAAATGTATCGGTCAGCAAAACTAGGGGAGCTGTTTTTT.